The TCR beta chain described here comes from a study of beta chain bispecific antibodies for T cell cancers (dated by TCRdb to about 2021). A note on the overall study: After T cells from healthy donors were cocultured with bispecific antibodies and T cell leukemia lines, the researchers used TRBV sequencing of the cells that survived to measure how much each TRBV family was depleted. On the cell surface, TRBV12 (TRBV12-3) was expressed by Jurkat cells, whereas TRBV5-5 was expressed by HPB-ALL cells. Paper-wide results and their limitations: Cross-reactivity of the anti-TRBV5-5 antibody with TRBV5-6 was attributed to high sequence similarity between the two genes. Relative to anti-CD19, the TRBV12-3 share of total TRBV signal was reduced by less than 99% after anti-TRBV12 exposure, whereas a nonsignificant approximately 40% decrease was observed for TRBV12-4. Each sequenced sample mixed leukemia cell line cells with normal T cells, and most targeted TRBV signal came from the leukemia cells rather than normal T cells. Apart from the targeted and closely related genes, all other TRBV family members appeared unaffected by the TRBV-directed bispecific antibodies.

The label giving this sample's treatment or condition can be read as: alpha-V12: anti-TRBV12 scFv linked to anti-CD3 scFv. For two to four days, T cells were expanded from blood mononuclear cells using either the anti-CD3 antibody OKT3 or CD3/CD28 Dynabeads. The anti-TRBV12 bispecific sample came from a coculture of Jurkat leukemia cells with normal T cells, compared against an anti-CD19 bispecific control coculture. The expanded T cells were grown in RPMI 1640 containing around 9.7% fetal bovine serum, recombinant human IL-2 (around 92 IU/ml) and IL-7 (approximately 5 ng/ml). For cocultures, approximately 5 x 10^4 normal T cells were combined with approximately 5 x 10^4 target cells and bispecific antibody in about 98 ul and incubated for about 16 hours at 37 degrees C. Each bispecific antibody consisted of two single-chain variable fragments expressed in a single-chain diabody format with a His tag. Healthy human donors supplied the effector T cells, with peripheral blood mononuclear cells isolated from leukapheresis samples using Ficoll density gradient centrifugation.

There are many counts of this clonotype. Its specific antigen is unknown. No base-level quality is on record; no much larger clone is a single base apart. Unique molecular identifier barcodes were built into the libraries and used for clonotype quantification. Qiagen AllPrep DNA/RNA Micro kits were used to isolate total RNA, and an Agilent TapeStation was used to check RNA quality. TCR beta libraries were constructed by 5' RACE, in which cDNA synthesis was followed by two PCR steps with TCR beta constant-region gene-specific primers. TCR beta libraries were sequenced on an Illumina MiSeq platform. The paper's processing steps were these. MIGEC, MiXCR and VDJtools were used for read processing. To get a clonotype's frequency, the unique molecular identifiers belonging to that clonotype were divided by all unique molecular identifiers in the sample. Nonfunctional TRBV genes classified in IMGT as pseudogenes or open reading frames, such as TRBV1, TRBV12-1 and TRBV21, were excluded. TCRdb redid the processing of the public reads, applying fastp at Q25 and MiXCR, and retained in-frame beta chains. Rows are unified per CDR3 protein, each entry keeping the most common DNA and genes. None of the V and J calls come from the authors' own analysis; TCRdb made them. The sample has 20,000 to 25,000 distinct CDR3 sequences on record, approximately 2% of them singletons. The ten largest make up roughly 5.1% of the sample.

Including cysteine and phenylalanine, the CDR3 has 16 amino acids. The DNA shown is the 48-base CDR3, in frame from base 1. Germline trimming: 1 base from V, 5 bases from J; junction bases outside gene matches: 7. CDR1 and CDR2 were assigned from the germline V gene as SGHRS and YFSETQ. This material consisted of healthy donor T cells cultured with leukemia cells, taken from a culture containing a bispecific antibody targeting TCR Vbeta12. Recombination joined TRBV5-1 with TRBJ2-2; 8 bases in the junction line up with TRBD2. The receptor's source is a human donor in good health. Some clones in this sample may be carry-over from other donors' samples. In nucleotides, the sequence is TGCGCCAGCAGCTTGACGGTTGGGACTAGTACCGGGGAGCTGTTTTTT. This gives the protein CASSLTVGTSTGELFF. Where the CDR3 stops, the reference TRBV5-1 and TRBJ2-2 genes take over; the full variable domain is KAGVTQTPRYLIKTRGQQVTLSCSPISGHRSVSWYQQTPGQGLQFLFEYFSETQRNKGNFPGRFSGRQFSNSRSEMNVSTLELGDSALYLCASSLTVGTSTGELFFGEGSRLTVL.